Listed below are T cell receptor beta chains from one sample, sequenced in a study of T cell changes during pregnancy in multiple sclerosis. Only in-frame clones appear in the TCRdb table, and some are missing; sequencing was by immunoSEQ multiplex PCR. There are around 40,000 clones in the sample; roughly nine tenths occur only once, and 0.7% to 1% lies in the top ten. The input for sequencing was CD4+ T cells from peripheral blood mononuclear cells, taken in the third trimester of pregnancy. These receptors originate from a female donor with multiple sclerosis, enrolled in a pregnancy study. Each CDR3 is given with its conserved first and last residue. Each record gives: clone size, J gene, V gene, CDR3 protein. Clone size is given for some rows only: seen once, a few or many times, or a class if the clone is expanded.

- TRBJ2-7 TRBV5-1 CASSLSGRGKNEQYF
- TRBJ1-2 TRBV4-3 CASSQDWKGLPYGYTF
- TRBJ1-2 TRBV11-2 CASSPTPRAGSNYGYTF
- TRBJ2-4 TRBV2 CASKQDRGNIQYF
once TRBJ2-7 TRBV28 CASSLTRTNRGEQYF
- TRBJ1-2 TRBV5-1 CASNPGQGPYGYTF
- TRBJ2-5 TRBV12-5 CASTLGVGGTQYF
- TRBJ1-1 TRBV4-2 CASSPWTGGAFF
- TRBJ2-2 TRBV28 CASISTVNTGELFF
- TRBJ2-7 TRBV4-1 CASSRGQGSYEQYF
- TRBJ2-1 TRBV4-1 CASRREPHNEQFF
- TRBJ2-2 TRBV10-1 CASRVGQFTGELFF
- TRBJ1-1 TRBV14 CASSQVVSGGAFF
once TRBJ2-5 TRBV7-2 CASSLEGRQETQYF
- TRBJ1-1 TRBV2 CASILMGGTEAFF
- TRBJ2-1 TRBV7-2 CASSRDTYNEQFF
- TRBJ2-3 TRBV28 CASSLRQGGSDTQYF
- TRBJ2-1 TRBV6-5 CASSYQTGGEQFF
- TRBJ2-1 TRBV18 CASLSGTSGLGSYNEQFF
- TRBJ2-3 TRBV6-1 CASSYYLSTDTQYF
- TRBJ2-1 TRBV30 CAWSVEWNEQFF
- TRBJ2-1 TRBV10-1 CASSGTGTGGFNEQFF
- TRBJ2-6 TRBV19 CASIGWASGANVLTF
- TRBJ2-7 TRBV29-1 CSVSRGQGGLEQYF
- TRBJ2-7 TRBV28 CASSSGTGGILEYF
few TRBJ2-5 TRBV10-3 CAISEGTSGKTGERETQYF
- TRBJ2-3 TRBV29-1 CSVERGSTDTQYF
- TRBJ2-4 TRBV10-2 CASRTGTGNQNIQYF
few TRBJ2-1 TRBV4-3 CASSQERGLAGDHEQFF
- TRBJ2-7 TRBV21-1 CASSRREGREGYEQYF
- TRBJ1-2 TRBV25-1 CASSEVQGPYTF
- TRBJ2-7 TRBV28 CASRRTGVEQYF
- TRBJ2-1 TRBV2 CASSGTSGREQFF
once TRBJ1-1 TRBV7-2 CASSQGIRMNTEAFF
- TRBJ2-5 TRBV5-4 CASSPSTPGGETQYF
once TRBJ2-1 TRBV10-1 CASSPRLAADNEQFF
- TRBJ1-1 TRBV5-5 CASSLGPEVNTEAFF
- TRBJ2-5 TRBV5-1 CASSQPRLAGKKETQYF
- TRBJ2-5 TRBV6-1 CASSEMVAQETQYF
few TRBJ2-5 TRBV20-1 CSGGGQETQYF
once TRBJ1-4 TRBV30 CAWSNRFTQGDEKLFF
once TRBJ2-7 TRBV28 CASSFHSRNSYEQYF
- TRBJ2-7 TRBV28 CASSYGLAGHEQYF
- TRBJ2-1 TRBV11-3 CASSYNDFEQFF
- TRBJ2-5 TRBV5-4 CASSSASKRVGETQYF